The clone carrying this T cell receptor (beta chain) has a count of ten or more. Described treatment: oral pan-JAK inhibitor, 5-10 mg twice daily. The sequencing template was cDNA reverse transcribed from extracted RNA. TCRdb keeps only in-frame clones here, not all; method: immunoSEQ multiplex PCR. The data show some 110,000 clones, roughly 63% seen once. The data stem from a study of CD8+ T cells in alopecia areata. The V and J ends lost 3 bases and 2 bases respectively, with 7 bases between them. CDR3 length: 14 amino acids. The germline V gene has CDR1 MRHNA and CDR2 SNTAGT. The TCR sequence derives from a human donor with alopecia areata. This sample comprised CD8+ T cells sorted from blood, obtained at week 4, from a patient treated with tofacitinib. This rearrangement joins TRBV6-4 to TRBJ2-2; possibly TRBD1 for D (6 bases). The CDR3 loop reads CASSEGTNTGELFF. CDR3 nucleotide sequence: TGTGCCAGCAGTGAAGGGACAAACACCGGGGAGCTGTTTTTT.